This paragraph reports one TCR beta chain. Its antigen is unknown. The data derive from a study of regulatory T cells in long-lasting Graves disease. Overall study results and limits: The persistent group shared about 2,500 public clonotypes, more than the approximately 890 shared by new patients. TRBV28, TRBJ1-2 and TRBJ2-5 were favored in persistent disease.

Noted time point: persistent/refractory GD, antithyroid drugs over 5 years with positive TRAb. Scientists built the TCR library using RNA that was extracted from PBMCs. It was American Thyroid Association guidelines that determined Graves' disease diagnosis. A peripheral blood sample, roughly 9 milliliters in volume, was drawn into EDTA tubes. Combining iRepertoire HTBI primers with Arm-PCR of CDR3 regions, the authors built TCR beta libraries. Each CDR3 protein gets one entry after TCRdb re-called the multiplex PCR reads with MiXCR. Seen here are hundreds of thousands of distinct CDR3 sequences, roughly a fifth observed once, and the top ten hold 6.5% to 9%. In germline, CDR1 is KGHSH, CDR2 LQKENI. The CDR3 runs 15 residues. Trimming took 4 bases from V and 2 from J; bases not matched to a gene: 6.

Sequenced here: peripheral blood mononuclear cells (PBMCs), sampled when the disease was refractory, from a patient treated with antithyroid drugs. The clonotype was recovered from a female donor with Graves disease. J is TRBJ2-3 and V is TRBV18, with 7 positions matching TRBD1. DNA of the CDR3: TGTGCCAGCTCACAGAGGACAGGAAACACAGATACGCAGTATTTT. Translated, it gives CASSQRTGNTDTQYF. Full variable domain (remainder filled in from reference TRBV18 and TRBJ2-3): NAGVMQNPRHLVRRRGQEARLRCSPMKGHSHVYWYRQLPEEGLKFMVYLQKENIIDESGMPKERFSAEFPKEGPSILRIQQVVRGDSAAYFCASSQRTGNTDTQYFGPGTRLTVL.